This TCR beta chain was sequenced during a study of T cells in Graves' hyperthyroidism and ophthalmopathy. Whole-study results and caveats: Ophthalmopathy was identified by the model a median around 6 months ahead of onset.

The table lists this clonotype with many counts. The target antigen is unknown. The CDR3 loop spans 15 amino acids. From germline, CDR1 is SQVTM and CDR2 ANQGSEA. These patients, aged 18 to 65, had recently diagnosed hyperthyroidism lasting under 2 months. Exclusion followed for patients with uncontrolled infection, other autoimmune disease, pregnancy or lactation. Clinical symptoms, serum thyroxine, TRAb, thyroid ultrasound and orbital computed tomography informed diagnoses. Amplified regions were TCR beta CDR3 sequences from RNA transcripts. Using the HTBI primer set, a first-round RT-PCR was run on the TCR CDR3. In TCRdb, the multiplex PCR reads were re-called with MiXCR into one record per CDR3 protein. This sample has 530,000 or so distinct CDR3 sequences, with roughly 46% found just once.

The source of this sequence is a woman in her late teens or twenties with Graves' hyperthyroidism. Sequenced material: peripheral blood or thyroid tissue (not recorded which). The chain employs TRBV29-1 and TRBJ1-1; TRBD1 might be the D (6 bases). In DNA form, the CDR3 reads TGCACGACCCGGCTCCGGGCCGGGGGGCACACTGAAGCTTTCTTT. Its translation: CTTRLRAGGHTEAFF.